Below, 15 T cell receptor beta chains from the same sample are listed, as sequenced in a study of shared T cell receptors in the human thymus. TCRdb's copy holds only in-frame clones and misses some; the assay was immunoSEQ multiplex PCR. This sample has some 660,000 clones; about 89% occur once, and the top ten carry about 0.0094%. This sample was shared with a second study, whose subject was human thymus T cells.

Sequencing used thymocytes. The receptors derive from a boy younger than two with a congenital heart defect.

This chain connects TRBV19 to TRBJ2-7, with TRBD1 matching 8 bases. CDR3 length: 16 amino acids. Germline V CDR1 and CDR2: LNHDA, SQIVND (reference sequence). Trimming removed 3 bases from V and 0 bases from J; junction bases left unmatched: 7. The CDR3 nucleotides are TGTGCCAGTAGTATTGTCCGGGACAGGAACTCCTACGAGCAGTACTTC. As protein: CASSIVRDRNSYEQYF.

The rearrangement uses TRBV9 and TRBJ2-2; 7 nucleotides match TRBD2. V lost 2 bases to trimming and J lost 4 bases; unmatched junction nucleotides: 8. The CDR3 is 16 amino acids. Germline V gene sequence: CDR1 SGDLS, CDR2 YYNGEE. The DNA for the CDR3 is TGTGCCAGCAGCGTTAAGCGGGATCCATCCACCGGGGAGCTGTTTTTT. It yields the protein CASSVKRDPSTGELFF.

The chain joins TRBV27 to TRBJ2-7; D is uncertain. The V gene's germline CDR1 is MNHEY and CDR2 SMNVEV (reference sequence). The CDR3 is 16 residues long. The V gene lost 2 bases and the J gene lost 3 bases, with 17 bases spanning the gap. The CDR3 here is CASSLRPERLIYEQYF. For the CDR3, the DNA is TGTGCCAGCAGTTTAAGGCCAGAGCGCCTAATCTACGAGCAGTACTTC.

V and J are TRBV5-6 and TRBJ1-3; no clear D gene. The CDR3 spans 15 residues. The germline CDR1 and CDR2 sequences are SGHDT and YYEEEE. V was clipped by 0 bases and J by 0 bases, with 7 bases between them. CDR3 sequence reads: CASSLAQVSGNTIYF. The CDR3 bases are TGTGCCAGCAGCTTGGCGCAGGTCTCTGGAAACACCATATATTTT.

The chain combines TRBV4-3 with TRBJ1-1, with TRBD1 matching over 7 bases. The CDR3 covers 13 residues. Per the germline V gene, CDR1 is LGHNA and CDR2 is YSLEER. The junction had 10 bases not matched to a gene; V was cut back by 5 bases and J by 10 bases. CDR3 DNA: TGCGCCAGCAGCTCCCGGGACAGCGGACGAGCTTTCTTT. Its translation: CASSSRDSGRAFF.

This clone showed up just once. V is TRBV5-1 and J is TRBJ2-1; a possible D gene is TRBD2 (6 bases). Germline CDR1 SGHRS, CDR2 YFSETQ. V was cut by 3 bases and J by 2 bases, with 12 bases left in between. The CDR3 covers 15 residues. This CDR3 is CASSSGDRPYNEQFF. CDR3 DNA: TGCGCCAGCAGCTCGGGGGATAGGCCCTACAATGAGCAGTTCTTC.

This chain links TRBV7-9 with TRBJ2-5; 7 bases align to TRBD2. The germline V gene encodes CDR1 SEHNR and CDR2 FQNEAQ (reference sequence). The CDR3 has 15 residues. Losses at the gene ends were 3 bases for V and 2 bases for J; bases not matched to a gene: 6. The CDR3 reads CASSFSGPTQETQYF. In nucleotides, the CDR3 is TGTGCCAGCAGCTTTAGCGGGCCTACACAAGAGACCCAGTACTTC.

This chain uses TRBV27 with TRBJ2-7; a weak D match, TRBD2 (6 bases). CDR1 is MNHEY, CDR2 SMNVEV, per germline (reference sequence). With 2 bases removed from V and 2 bases from J, the gap between germline ends came to 10 bases. There are 14 residues in the CDR3. The CDR3 DNA sequence: TGTGCCAGCAGTTTAGCTAGCGAGCCCTACGAGCAGTACTTC. This gives the protein CASSLASEPYEQYF.

J is TRBJ2-1 and V is TRBV11-3; 14 nucleotides align to TRBD2. This CDR3 is 14 amino acids long. V was clipped by 4 bases and J by 8 bases; unmatched bases: 1. Germline-derived CDR1 and CDR2 are SGHNT and YENEEA. The CDR3 DNA sequence: TGTGCCAGCAGCTCGGGACTAGCGGGGGATGAGCAGTTCTTC. This encodes CASSSGLAGDEQFF.

The rearrangement links TRBV28 to TRBJ2-5; 7 nucleotides line up with TRBD2. This CDR3 is 14 amino acids long. CDR1 is MDHEN and CDR2 is SYDVKM in the germline V gene. V shed 7 bases, J shed 4 bases, and the junction held 9 bases outside the gene matches. The CDR3 here is CASNQGGLGETQYF. The CDR3 DNA reads TGTGCCAGCAACCAGGGAGGGTTGGGAGAGACCCAGTACTTC.

The rearrangement joins TRBV7-9 to TRBJ2-5, with D possibly matching TRBD1 (7 bases). Trimming removed 6 bases at V and 4 bases at J, with 24 bases between. The CDR3 sequence is 17 residues long. Per the germline V gene, CDR1 is SEHNR and CDR2 is FQNEAQ (reference sequence). The CDR3 DNA is TGTGCCAGCAGTCTTAGTGGCTTCCAGGGGGGTAGAGAGACCCAGTACTTC. Residues: CASSLSGFQGGRETQYF.

This clone appeared once. This chain connects TRBV9 to TRBJ1-1; TRBD1 agrees at 7 bases. This CDR3 is built from 15 residues. V gave up 0 bases and J gave up 6 bases; unmatched junction bases: 8. The germline gives CDR1 SGDLS, CDR2 YYNGEE. CDR3 in DNA: TGTGCCAGCAGCGTAGGAGGGGGCGATGGCGCTGAAGCTTTCTTT. Protein sequence: CASSVGGGDGAEAFF.

The chain recombines TRBV4-1 with TRBJ1-5, with TRBD1 identical over 8 bases. CDR3 size: 16 residues. In germline, CDR1 is MGHRA, CDR2 YSYEKL. V lost 4 bases to trimming and J lost 5 bases; unmatched junction nucleotides: 10. The CDR3 reads CASSPRFTGGYQPQHF. As DNA, the CDR3 is TGCGCCAGCAGCCCTCGATTCACAGGGGGTTATCAGCCCCAGCATTTT.

The chain joins TRBV5-6 to TRBJ1-2; 8 bases line up with TRBD1. The CDR3 extends over 15 amino acids. V lost 4 bases, J lost 6 bases, and 11 bases stayed unmatched. CDR1 is SGHDT and CDR2 is YYEEEE in the germline V gene. DNA for the CDR3: TGTGCCAGCAGCCCGGCCTCGACAGGGGTAGATGGCTACACCTTC. It specifies CASSPASTGVDGYTF.

V is TRBV14 and J is TRBJ1-2; 7 bases match TRBD1. Germline V gene lookup returns CDR1 SGHDN and CDR2 FVKESK. The V segment lost 3 bases and the J segment 3 bases; nucleotides outside the gene matches: 7. CDR3 length equals 15 residues. CDR3 sequence (DNA): TGTGCCAGCAGCCAGAAGACAGGGCCACACTATGGCTACACCTTC. Translation: CASSQKTGPHYGYTF.